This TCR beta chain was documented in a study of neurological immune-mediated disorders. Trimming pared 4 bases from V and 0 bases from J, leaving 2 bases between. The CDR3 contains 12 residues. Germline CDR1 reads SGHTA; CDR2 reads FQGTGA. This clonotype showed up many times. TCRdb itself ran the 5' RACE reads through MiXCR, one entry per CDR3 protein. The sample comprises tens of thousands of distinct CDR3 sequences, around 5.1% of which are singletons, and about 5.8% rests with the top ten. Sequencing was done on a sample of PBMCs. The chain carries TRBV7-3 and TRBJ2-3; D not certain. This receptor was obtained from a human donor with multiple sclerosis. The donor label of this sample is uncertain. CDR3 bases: TGTGCCAGCAGCTCCAGCACAGATACGCAGTATTTT. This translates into CASSSSTDTQYF.